This T cell receptor beta chain was identified during a study of blood T cell repertoires in COVID-19. On the study more broadly: Acute-phase and convalescent COVID-19 samples originated in the United States, Italy and Spain. The analysed material was cDNA or gDNA that came from T cells, B-cell-depleted T cells, or PBMCs.

Profiled with immunoSEQ multiplex PCR; TCRdb holds only in-frame clones, not every one. Among about 110,000 clones listed, about two thirds were seen once. Per germline, CDR1 SGHRS and CDR2 YFSETQ. CDR3 length: 19 amino acids. Trimming cost V 2 bases and J 5 bases; bases outside gene matches: 15. The TCR originated in a woman aged 40 to 50 with acute or convalescent COVID-19. The V gene is TRBV5-1, the J gene TRBJ1-6; 8 nucleotides match TRBD1. Sequencing was done on a sample of peripheral blood. The CDR3, as DNA: TGCGCCAGCAGCTTCGGGTTAACAGGGGGAACAATTAATAATTCACCCCTCCACTTT. This translates into CASSFGLTGGTINNSPLHF.